What follows is one T cell receptor (beta chain) and its context. The sample originates from a study of blood T cell repertoires in COVID-19. Across the whole study: COVID-19 samples, acute and convalescent, were from the United States, Italy and Spain.

V was clipped by 4 bases and J by 1 base, with 7 bases between them. CDR3 length: 13 amino acids. As processed by the authors: It was from reference gene primer amplification that nucleated cell counts were estimated. Repertoires were generated with immunoSEQ multiplex PCR, while TCRdb's copy carries only in-frame clones and drops some. From that table come the V and J calls and clone size; the DNA was used to work out D and trimming. This sample has 130,000 to 150,000 clones; roughly 88% occur once, and the top ten carry 1.5% to 2%. The receptor's source is a woman aged 45-65 years with acute or convalescent COVID-19. J is TRBJ2-5 and V is TRBV12-3 or TRBV12-4; D perhaps matches TRBD2 (5 bases). The source material was peripheral blood. This CDR3 reads CASSWGVQETQYF. The CDR3, as DNA: TGTGCCAGCAGTTGGGGAGTCCAAGAGACCCAGTACTTC.